This TCR beta chain was captured in a study of blood T cell repertoires in COVID-19 (dated by TCRdb to the early 2020s). About the full investigation: Samples covering the acute and convalescent phases of COVID-19 were provided by collaborators in the United States, Italy and Spain. A freely available public database, intended as a resource for researchers studying the immune response to SARS-CoV-2, is where the repertoires were released. The prospective study material was composed of cDNA or gDNA derived from T cells, B-cell-depleted T cells, or PBMCs. Samples were obtained from the ongoing ImmuneRACE study (first 160 participants) and from over 1,000 subjects provided by 6 global collaborators. Where available, HLA class I and class II types were taken from metadata supplied by the sample provider and were not determined by assay-based typing. Deeply sampled blood TCRbeta repertoires from subjects exposed to, actively infected with, or recovered from COVID-19 were included in the dataset. Nearly every sample came with metadata listing a de-identified subject ID, COVID-19 status, age in years and sex.

Overall study results and their limits: The quantity of clinical and demographic metadata differed by source and by participant and was supplied without curation.

At one collaborating source in Seattle, patients were enrolled during active infection and were followed longitudinally through the course of disease. Each collaborating institution followed its own protocols to collect whole blood in K2EDTA tubes. For TCRbeta analysis, collaborators shipped samples in one of three forms: frozen whole blood, isolated PBMCs, or DNA extracted from either of those sample types. This clone was seen only once. Its antigen specificity is not known. Base qualities were left out, and no much larger clone turns up one base away. TCRbeta CDR3 regions were amplified from genomic DNA by means of the immunoSEQ Assay, a bias-controlled multiplex PCR. The original pipeline was this. The number of nucleated cells in each sample was estimated from the amplification of reference gene primers within the assay. To quantify the absolute abundance of each unique TCRbeta CDR3 rearrangement, sequence reads were collapsed and filtered. For each sample, productive Simpson clonality was calculated as the square root of Simpson's diversity index over productive rearrangements. The immuneACCESS repertoire file appears here via TCRdb, limited to in-frame rearrangements. These files lack a portion of the clones; in checked studies, under half of the deficit traces to unresolved V genes, and the cause of the others is not known. The V and J calls and clone size are taken from that table; D and trimming were inferred from the DNA. This sample is represented by around 290,000 clones; 91% of them were singletons. About 2% of the sample is in the top ten clones.

The CDR3 contains 14 residues, cysteine and phenylalanine counted. Of all the DNA, just the CDR3 is kept, 42 bases in frame from base 1. At the junction V is shortened by 5 bases and J by 2 bases, with 9 bases in between. Taken from the germline V gene, the CDR1 and CDR2 loops are KGHSH and LQKENI. The chain is encoded by TRBV18 joined to TRBJ2-2; there is no confident call for the D gene. This sequence was found in a woman aged 30 to 39 with COVID-19, enrolled during active disease. The sample was peripheral blood. The nucleotides are TGTGCCAGCTCAACGGAGCGAAACACCGGGGAGCTGTTTTTT. Its coded protein is CASSTERNTGELFF.